These T cell receptor beta chains were read from a single sample in a study of T cell responses to AZD1222 COVID-19 vaccine. Here immunoSEQ multiplex PCR was the method, and the copy in TCRdb shows in-frame clones only, minus some. The sample has 150,000 to 200,000 clones; 88% are singletons. This specimen consisted of peripheral blood, obtained 28 days after the second AZD1222 dose. The receptors were gathered from an adult who received the AZD1222 COVID-19 vaccine. Both conserved end residues are trimmed from each CDR3.

j_gene: TRBJ2-3; v_gene: TRBV12-5; CDR3aa: ASGSPSLNTQY
j_gene: TRBJ1-4; v_gene: TRBV3-1/TRBV3-2; CDR3aa: ASSYRVFEKLF
j_gene: TRBJ1-2; v_gene: TRBV2; CDR3aa: ASSTRTGYGYT
j_gene: TRBJ2-5; v_gene: TRBV7-2; CDR3aa: ASSLGQASQGAQY
j_gene: TRBJ1-2; v_gene: TRBV9; CDR3aa: ASSVDTNYGYT
j_gene: TRBJ1-1; v_gene: TRBV9; CDR3aa: ASSVKANTEAF
j_gene: TRBJ2-3; v_gene: TRBV5-1; CDR3aa: ASSLDRPDTQY
j_gene: TRBJ2-5; v_gene: TRBV7-2; CDR3aa: ASSLGLAGGAETQY
j_gene: TRBJ2-2; v_gene: TRBV7-2; CDR3aa: ASSLAGTGATGELF
j_gene: TRBJ2-7; v_gene: TRBV28; CDR3aa: ASSFSLSEQY
j_gene: TRBJ1-5; v_gene: TRBV19; CDR3aa: ASSHVGQSNQPQH
j_gene: TRBJ1-2; v_gene: TRBV9; CDR3aa: ASSTRQGRGSYGYT
j_gene: TRBJ2-5; v_gene: TRBV5-5; CDR3aa: ASRQRTSGGPETQY
j_gene: TRBJ1-5; v_gene: TRBV19; CDR3aa: ASSFGPNQPQH
j_gene: TRBJ1-2; v_gene: TRBV12-3/TRBV12-4; CDR3aa: ASSGQGYYGYT
j_gene: TRBJ2-1; v_gene: TRBV29-1; CDR3aa: SVVAGGYNEQF
j_gene: TRBJ2-7; v_gene: TRBV27; CDR3aa: ASSLSFPGGLAGPTYEQY
j_gene: TRBJ1-2; v_gene: TRBV30; CDR3aa: AWNRARQGAKGYT
j_gene: TRBJ2-3; v_gene: TRBV27; CDR3aa: ASRPRPSSTDTQY
j_gene: TRBJ1-3; v_gene: TRBV11-2; CDR3aa: ASSRRATLGNTIY
j_gene: TRBJ1-5; v_gene: TRBV19; CDR3aa: ASSMGQGYQPQH
j_gene: TRBJ2-4; v_gene: TRBV6-6; CDR3aa: ASSKRQDLAKNIQY
j_gene: TRBJ2-7; v_gene: TRBV9; CDR3aa: ASSPNSYPYEQY
j_gene: TRBJ2-3; v_gene: TRBV6-5; CDR3aa: ASSYRGRPTQY
j_gene: TRBJ2-1; v_gene: TRBV7-3; CDR3aa: ASSLGGASYNEQF
j_gene: TRBJ2-2; v_gene: TRBV9; CDR3aa: ASRAGGAPTGELF
j_gene: TRBJ1-1; v_gene: TRBV5-1; CDR3aa: ASSLSPGTNTEAF
j_gene: TRBJ2-7; v_gene: TRBV12-3/TRBV12-4; CDR3aa: ASSSQGGEQY
j_gene: TRBJ2-3; v_gene: TRBV6-6; CDR3aa: ASSYRELGTDTQY
j_gene: TRBJ1-5; v_gene: TRBV6-5; CDR3aa: ASSYPQGQGNQPQH